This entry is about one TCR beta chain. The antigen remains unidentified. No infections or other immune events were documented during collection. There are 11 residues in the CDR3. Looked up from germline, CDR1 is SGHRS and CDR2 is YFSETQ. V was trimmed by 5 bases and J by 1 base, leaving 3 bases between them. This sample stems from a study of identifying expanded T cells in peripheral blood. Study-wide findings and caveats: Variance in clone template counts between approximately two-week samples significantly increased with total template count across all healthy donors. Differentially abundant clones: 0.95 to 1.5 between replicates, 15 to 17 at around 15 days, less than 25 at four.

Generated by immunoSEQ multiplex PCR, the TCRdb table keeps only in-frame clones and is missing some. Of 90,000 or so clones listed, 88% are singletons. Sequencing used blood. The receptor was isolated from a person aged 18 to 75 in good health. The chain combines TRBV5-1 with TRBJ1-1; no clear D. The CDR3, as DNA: TGCGCCAGCAGGGAGAACACTGAAGCTTTCTTT. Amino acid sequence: CASRENTEAFF.